This note documents a single TCR beta chain sequence. TCRdb keeps only in-frame clones here, not all; method: immunoSEQ multiplex PCR. The sample includes approximately 120,000 clones, 83% of them seen just once. With V trimmed by 5 bases and J by 4 bases, 4 bases remained unmatched. Germline V gene data show CDR1 as SGHNT and CDR2 as YENEEA. The CDR3 length is 13 residues. The data were taken from a study of blood T cell repertoires in COVID-19. Recovery meant two consecutive negative NP/OP PCR tests, professional clearance, or resolved symptoms. This sequence joins TRBV11-3 and TRBJ1-1; 7 bases fit TRBD1. Sequencing input: PBMCs or T cells enriched from blood (not recorded which). This TCR was recovered from a young man who had recovered from COVID-19. DNA for the CDR3: TGTGCCAGCAGCCGGCAGGGGGGCACTGAAGCTTTCTTT. Its translation is CASSRQGGTEAFF.